This TCR beta chain was retrieved from a study of blood T cell repertoires in COVID-19. V gave up 6 bases and J gave up 5 bases; unmatched junction bases: 8. There are 15 residues in the CDR3. Germline lookup yields CDR1 SGHNT and CDR2 YYREEE (reference sequence). There are a few counts of this clone. TCRdb's copy holds only in-frame clones and misses some; the assay was immunoSEQ multiplex PCR. Of about 200,000 clones detected, roughly 86% appear once; the ten largest clones hold roughly 3%. Sequenced material: peripheral blood. This chain joins TRBV5-4 and TRBJ1-6; 7 positions agree with TRBD1. The source of this sequence is a man between 60 and 70 years old with acute or convalescent COVID-19. The CDR3 nucleotides are TGTGCCAGCACCTCTTGGCAGGGGGATAATTCACCCCTCCACTTT. Its translation is CASTSWQGDNSPLHF.